This T cell receptor beta chain was obtained from a study of cytomegalovirus exposure and HLA in healthy donors. As for this clone: Its antigen is not known.

The V and J ends lost 1 base and 2 bases respectively, with 14 bases between them. CDR1 and CDR2 from the germline V gene are KGHSH and LQKENI. The CDR3 consists of 16 residues. Sequenced by immunoSEQ multiplex PCR; TCRdb stores in-frame clones only, minus some. Found here are just under 75,000 clones, 94% of them singletons; the top ten hold 3.2%. The study's findings and limits: There were 160 or so TCR beta chains listed as cytomegalovirus-associated.

Sequencing used PBMCs. The receptor was isolated from a woman aged 18-30 years in good health and CMV-seropositive. The rearrangement uses TRBV18 and TRBJ2-5, with TRBD2 as a possible D gene (6 bases). The CDR3 region is CASSPRSAGLQETQYF. The DNA for the CDR3 is TGTGCCAGCTCACCACGGTCCGCGGGACTTCAAGAGACCCAGTACTTC. The entire variable domain, with the rest obtained from reference TRBV18 and TRBJ2-5, is as follows: NAGVMQNPRHLVRRRGQEARLRCSPMKGHSHVYWYRQLPEEGLKFMVYLQKENIIDESGMPKERFSAEFPKEGPSILRIQQVVRGDSAAYFCASSPRSAGLQETQYFGPGTRLLVL.